The 3 T cell receptor beta chains below come from one sample, sequenced in a study of blood T cell repertoires in COVID-19 (dated by TCRdb to the early 2020s). The library relied on the immunoSEQ multiplex PCR assay. The source is immuneACCESS, and TCRdb retained only in-frame sequences with V and J called. Part of the clones is not carried over; for the studies checked, unresolved V genes explain less than half of this, and the remainder is unexplained. The sample table contains about 240,000 clones; only one count was recorded for about 86% of them. Of the sample, roughly 10% falls within the top ten clones. Sequenced: peripheral blood. Every receptor here comes from an elderly woman with acute or convalescent COVID-19.

This chain links TRBV2 with TRBJ2-2, with D hard to call. Trimming stripped 4 bases from V and 1 base from J, with 7 bases between. From germline, CDR1 is SNHLY and CDR2 FYNNEI. This CDR3 region has 14 residues. CDR3 DNA: TGTGCCAGCAGTGGGTCCGGGAACACCGGGGAGCTGTTTTTT. Translation gives CASSGSGNTGELFF.

The rearrangement links TRBV9 to TRBJ2-2, with 8 bases that match TRBD1. There are 14 residues in the CDR3. V shed 0 bases, J shed 9 bases, and the junction held 4 bases outside the gene matches. Germline V lookup: CDR1 SGDLS, CDR2 YYNGEE. Here the CDR3 DNA reads TGTGCCAGCAGCGTAGCTCAGGGGGCGAGGGAGCTGTTTTTT. Protein sequence: CASSVAQGARELFF. The entire variable domain, with the rest obtained from reference TRBV9 and TRBJ2-2, is as follows: DSGVTQTPKHLITATGQRVTLRCSPRSGDLSVYWYQQSLDQGLQFLIQYYNGEERAKGNILERFSAQQFPDLHSELNLSSLELGDSALYFCASSVAQGARELFFGEGSRLTVL.

Note on this clone: Other DNA sequences in the sample encode the same CDR3. V is TRBV5-1 and J is TRBJ1-3, with D maybe TRBD1 (5 bases). Germline values: CDR1 SGHRS, CDR2 YFSETQ. V shed 1 base and J shed 0 bases, with 8 bases lying between them. The CDR3 covers 15 residues. The CDR3 coding sequence is TGCGCCAGCAGCTTGAACGGGGGCTCTGGAAACACCATATATTTT. This translates into CASSLNGGSGNTIYF.